This T cell receptor beta chain appears in the sequencing data of a study of T cell responses to AZD1222 COVID-19 vaccine. About the research overall: Pooling of second doses given at about 4 or about 12 weeks was done.

Notes on the study in general: Recipients of two AZD1222 doses showed rising Spike-specific TCR breadth and depth. Baseline seropositives among AZD1222 recipients totaled only 6 or 7.

About this clone: Its matching antigen is unknown.

Clones were sequenced by immunoSEQ multiplex PCR, and TCRdb holds only the in-frame ones, with some missing. This sample has some 120,000 clones, with roughly 84% found just once. The CDR3 contains 15 residues. Looked up from germline, CDR1 is GTSNPN and CDR2 is SVGIG (reference sequence). Trimming removed 0 bases at V and 0 bases at J, with 9 bases between. The sample consisted of peripheral blood, taken on day 0 of AZD1222 vaccination. This chain uses TRBV30 with TRBJ1-3; no firm D call. The origin of this receptor is an adult in good health. The CDR3: CAWSVSWGSGNTIYF. The CDR3 DNA is TGTGCCTGGAGTGTATCTTGGGGCTCTGGAAACACCATATATTTT.